The rows below give T cell receptor beta chains drawn from one sample of a study of response to subunit inactivated influenza vaccine. Each CDR3 protein is one row after TCRdb ran MiXCR on the RT-PCR reads. In the table there are a few hundred thousand distinct CDR3 sequences, approximately 14% of which are singletons. The sample consisted of PBMCs from blood, taken 11 to 12 days after vaccination. These receptors all come from a man in his forties or fifties who received an inactivated influenza vaccine. CDR3s include the opening cysteine and the closing phenylalanine or tryptophan. The D gene is left open where the match is weak. Clone size is shown for a subset of rows, as once, few, many or a class of expanded clone.

>few|TRBD1|TRBV24-1|TRBJ2-2
TGTGCCTCGGTGGGGACAGCTAACACCGGGGAGCTGTTTTTT
CASVGTANTGELFF
>.|TRBD1|TRBV20-1|TRBJ2-5
TGCAGTGCTAGGGACGGGACAGGGGTCCAAGAGACCCAGTACTTC
CSARDGTGVQETQYF
>many|TRBD1|TRBV5-6|TRBJ2-7
TGTGCCAGCAGCTTTTTAGGGACAGACTACGAGCAGTACTTC
CASSFLGTDYEQYF
>.|.|TRBV4-3|TRBJ2-1
TGCGCCAGCAGCCAAGATGTGGGAAGGAGCTCCTACAATGAGCAGTTCTTC
CASSQDVGRSSYNEQFF
>.|TRBD1|TRBV7-2|TRBJ2-5
TGTGCCAGCAGCTATCGACAGGGTTTGGAGACCCAGTACTTC
CASSYRQGLETQYF
>few|TRBD1|TRBV7-9|TRBJ1-4
TGTGCCAGCAGCTTAGCAGGGGGCGCCTCTAATGAAAAACTGTTTTTT
CASSLAGGASNEKLFF
>.|TRBD1|TRBV6-5|TRBJ2-7
TGTGCCAGCAGTTACGGGACAGGCTTAAGTCCCTACGAGCAGTACTTC
CASSYGTGLSPYEQYF
>few|TRBD2|TRBV4-3|TRBJ2-5
TGCGCCAGCTCCCTATTTTCGGCGGGAGTTGAGACCCAGTACTTC
CASSLFSAGVETQYF
>.|TRBD1|TRBV5-1|TRBJ1-1
TGCGCCAGCAGTTACAACAGGGGTTATACTGAAGCTTTCTTT
CASSYNRGYTEAFF
>.|.|TRBV9|TRBJ2-3
TGTGCCAGCAGCGCGCAAAAGGGAGATACGCAGTATTTT
CASSAQKGDTQYF
>many|.|TRBV5-4|TRBJ2-2
TGTGCCAGCAGATTTATGGGACAACCCACCGGGGAGCTGTTTTTT
CASRFMGQPTGELFF
>.|TRBD1|TRBV10-3|TRBJ2-7
TGTGCCATCAGTGAGGCGGGACAGGTCTACGAGCAGTACTTC
CAISEAGQVYEQYF
>few|.|TRBV12-3/TRBV12-4|TRBJ2-5
TGTGCCAGCAGTTTGACGAGGAAAGAGACCCAGTACTTC
CASSLTRKETQYF
>many|.|TRBV28|TRBJ1-1
TGTGCCAGCAGTTTAGTGGGGACGGCTGAAGCTTTCTTT
CASSLVGTAEAFF
>few|.|TRBV28|TRBJ1-5
TGTGCCAGCAGTTTATTAAAAAGGGGTCAGCCCCAGCATTTT
CASSLLKRGQPQHF
>.|.|TRBV5-1|TRBJ2-3
TGCGCCAGCAGCGTCGGGACTTTGAGCACAGATACGCAGTATTTT
CASSVGTLSTDTQYF
>few|.|TRBV3-1|TRBJ1-2
TGTGCCAGCAGCCAAGATTCTTTGACAGACTATGGCTACACCTTC
CASSQDSLTDYGYTF
>.|TRBD2|TRBV19|TRBJ2-3
TGTGCCAGTAGTATAGGAAGCCTGCGGGAGAAAACGCAGTATTTT
CASSIGSLREKTQYF
>.|.|TRBV20-1|TRBJ1-5
TGCAGTGCTAGGGCTTCCTCGGGGCCCCAGCATTTT
CSARASSGPQHF
>.|.|TRBV21-1|TRBJ2-3
TGTGCCAGGGATCAGCGGGAGGGCCGGACAGATACGCAGTATTTT
CARDQREGRTDTQYF
>.|TRBD2|TRBV7-8|TRBJ2-5
TGTGCCAGCAGCCGGGGACTAGCGGGACAAGAGACCCAGTACTTC
CASSRGLAGQETQYF
>few|.|TRBV20-1|TRBJ2-7
TGCAGTGCCCCCAAGGGGGTCGGGCTCGAGCAGTACTTC
CSAPKGVGLEQYF
>.|TRBD2|TRBV2|TRBJ2-7
TGTGCCAGCACTGGAGGGAGCGGGGGTTTCTACGAGCAGTACTTC
CASTGGSGGFYEQYF
>.|TRBD1|TRBV5-6|TRBJ2-7
TGTGCCAGCAGCCCCGGGACAGAAACCCAGCAGTACTTC
CASSPGTETQQYF
>.|.|TRBV12-3/TRBV12-4|TRBJ1-1
TGTGCCAGCAGTTCGTCGGGGGCGGGAACTGAAGCTTTCTTT
CASSSSGAGTEAFF
>few|.|TRBV4-1|TRBJ2-7
TGCGCCAGCAGCCAAGAACGGTCCAACTACGAGCAGTACTTC
CASSQERSNYEQYF
>few|TRBD2|TRBV20-1|TRBJ2-5
TGCAGTGCTAGAGATGCGGAGACTAGCAGACAAGAGACCCAGTACTTC
CSARDAETSRQETQYF
>few|.|TRBV27|TRBJ2-2
TGTGCCAGCAGTCTAATTGGAGGGGGAGACACCGGGGAGCTGTTTTTT
CASSLIGGGDTGELFF
>few|TRBD1|TRBV29-1|TRBJ1-2
TGCAGCGTCCGGACAGGGGGCCCCTATGGCTACACCTTC
CSVRTGGPYGYTF
>once|.|TRBV7-9|TRBJ2-2
TGTGCCAGCAGCCCTCGACCCTCCGGGGACACCGGGGAGCTGTTTTTT
CASSPRPSGDTGELFF
>few|.|TRBV12-3/TRBV12-4|TRBJ1-2
TGTGCCAGCAGTTTAGGGGCAGACCTTATCTATGGCTACACCTTC
CASSLGADLIYGYTF
>many|.|TRBV29-1|TRBJ2-5
TGCAGCGTTGTGGCAGCCCAAGAGACCCAGTACTTC
CSVVAAQETQYF
>.|TRBD1|TRBV28|TRBJ1-5
TGTGGAACAGGGGTTGCAAATCAGCCCCAGCATTTT
CGTGVANQPQHF